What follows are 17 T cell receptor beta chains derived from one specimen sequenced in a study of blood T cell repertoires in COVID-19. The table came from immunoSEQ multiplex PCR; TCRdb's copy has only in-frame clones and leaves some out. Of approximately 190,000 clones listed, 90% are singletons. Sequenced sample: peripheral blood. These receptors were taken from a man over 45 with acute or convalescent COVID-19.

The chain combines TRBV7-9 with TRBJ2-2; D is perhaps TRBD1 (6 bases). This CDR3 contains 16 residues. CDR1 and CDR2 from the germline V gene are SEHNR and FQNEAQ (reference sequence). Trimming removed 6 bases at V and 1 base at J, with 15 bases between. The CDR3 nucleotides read TGTGCCAGCAGGCAGGGGACGGATGTGAACACCGGGGAGCTGTTTTTT. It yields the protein CASRQGTDVNTGELFF.

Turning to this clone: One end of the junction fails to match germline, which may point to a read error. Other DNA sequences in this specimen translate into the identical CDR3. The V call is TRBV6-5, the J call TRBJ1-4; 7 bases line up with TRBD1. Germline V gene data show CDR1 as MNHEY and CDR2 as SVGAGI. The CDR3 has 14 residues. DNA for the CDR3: TGCGCCAGCAGTCCGGGACAGACTCGGGAAAAACTGTTTTTT. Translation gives CASSPGQTREKLFF.

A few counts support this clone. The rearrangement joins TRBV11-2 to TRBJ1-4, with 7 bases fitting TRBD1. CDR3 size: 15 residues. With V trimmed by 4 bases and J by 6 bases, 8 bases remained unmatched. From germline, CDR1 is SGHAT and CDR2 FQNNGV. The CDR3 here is CASSSIQGRDEKLFF. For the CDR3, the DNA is TGTGCCAGCAGCTCGATACAGGGGCGTGATGAAAAACTGTTTTTT.

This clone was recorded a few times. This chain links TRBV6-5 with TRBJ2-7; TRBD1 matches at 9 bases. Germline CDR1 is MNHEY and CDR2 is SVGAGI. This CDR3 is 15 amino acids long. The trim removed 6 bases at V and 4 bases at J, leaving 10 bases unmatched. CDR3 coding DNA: TGTGCCAGCAGCAACAGGGGGCGCTCAGCTTACGAGCAGTACTTC. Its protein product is CASSNRGRSAYEQYF.

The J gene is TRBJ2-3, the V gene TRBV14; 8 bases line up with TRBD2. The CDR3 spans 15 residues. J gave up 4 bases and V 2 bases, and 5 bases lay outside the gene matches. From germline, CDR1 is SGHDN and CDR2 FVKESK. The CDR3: CASSQTGGNADTQYF. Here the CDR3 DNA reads TGTGCCAGCAGCCAAACGGGGGGGAACGCAGATACGCAGTATTTT.

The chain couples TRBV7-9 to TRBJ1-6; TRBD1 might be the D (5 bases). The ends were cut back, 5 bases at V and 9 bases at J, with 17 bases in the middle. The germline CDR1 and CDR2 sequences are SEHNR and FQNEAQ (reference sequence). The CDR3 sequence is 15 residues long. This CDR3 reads CASSPGLLRASPLHF. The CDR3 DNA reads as TGTGCCAGCAGCCCGGGACTTTTGAGAGCTTCACCCCTCCACTTT. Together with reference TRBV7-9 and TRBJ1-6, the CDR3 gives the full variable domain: DTGVSQNPRHKITKRGQNVTFRCDPISEHNRLYWYRQTLGQGPEFLTYFQNEAQLEKSRLLSDRFSAERPKGSFSTLEIQRTEQGDSAMYLCASSPGLLRASPLHFGNGTRLTVT.

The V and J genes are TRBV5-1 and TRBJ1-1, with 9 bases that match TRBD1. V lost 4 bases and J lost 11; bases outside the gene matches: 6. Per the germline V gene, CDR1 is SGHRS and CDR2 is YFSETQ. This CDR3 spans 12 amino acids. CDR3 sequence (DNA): TGCGCCAGCAGCAACACAGGGGGCAGGGCTTTCTTT. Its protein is CASSNTGGRAFF.

The CDR3 region has the DNA TGTGCCAGCAGCTGGGGACAGGGGGCGGTCACTGAAGCTTTCTTT. Its translation is CASSWGQGAVTEAFF. The genes are TRBV5-4 and TRBJ1-1; 12 bases match TRBD1. The CDR3 runs to 15 residues. Germline V gives CDR1 SGHNT, CDR2 YYREEE (reference sequence). The V and J ends lost 3 bases and 4 bases, in that order; junction bases with no gene match: 4.

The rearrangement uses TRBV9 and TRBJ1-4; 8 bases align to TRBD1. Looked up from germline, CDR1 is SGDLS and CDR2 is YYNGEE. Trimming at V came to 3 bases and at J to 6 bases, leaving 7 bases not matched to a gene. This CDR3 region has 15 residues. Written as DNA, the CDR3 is TGTGCCAGCAGCGCCGACAGGGGATGGGATGAAAAACTGTTTTTT. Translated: CASSADRGWDEKLFF.

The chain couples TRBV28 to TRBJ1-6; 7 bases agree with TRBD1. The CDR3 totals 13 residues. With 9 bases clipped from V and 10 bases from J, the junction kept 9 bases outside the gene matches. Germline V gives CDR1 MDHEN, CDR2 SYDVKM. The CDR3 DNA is TGTGCCAGTAAGAGGCAGGGGGGATCACCCCTCCACTTT. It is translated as CASKRQGGSPLHF.

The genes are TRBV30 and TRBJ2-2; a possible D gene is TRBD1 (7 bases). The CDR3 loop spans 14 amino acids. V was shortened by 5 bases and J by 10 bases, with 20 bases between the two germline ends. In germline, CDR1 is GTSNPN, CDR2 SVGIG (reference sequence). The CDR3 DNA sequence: TGTGCCTGGGGGCGGACAGGAGGGGCCGAGGAGCTGTTTTTT. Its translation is CAWGRTGGAEELFF.

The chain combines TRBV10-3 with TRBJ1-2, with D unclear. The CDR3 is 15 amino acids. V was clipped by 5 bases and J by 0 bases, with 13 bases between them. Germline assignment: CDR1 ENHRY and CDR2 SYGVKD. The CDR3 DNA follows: TGTGCCATCAGTCCCCAGGACGGGGCTAACTATGGCTACACCTTC. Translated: CAISPQDGANYGYTF.

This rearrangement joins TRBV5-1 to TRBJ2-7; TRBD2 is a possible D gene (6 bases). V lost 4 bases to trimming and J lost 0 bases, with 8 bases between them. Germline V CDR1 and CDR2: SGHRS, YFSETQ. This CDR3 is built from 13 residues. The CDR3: CASSQGLSYEQYF. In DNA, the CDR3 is TGCGCCAGCAGCCAGGGACTCTCCTACGAGCAGTACTTC.

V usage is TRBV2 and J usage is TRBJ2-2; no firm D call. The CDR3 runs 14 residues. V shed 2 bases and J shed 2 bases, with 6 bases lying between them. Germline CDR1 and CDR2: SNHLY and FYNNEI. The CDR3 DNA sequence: TGTGCCAGCAGTGAAATCAGAAACACCGGGGAGCTGTTTTTT. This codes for CASSEIRNTGELFF.

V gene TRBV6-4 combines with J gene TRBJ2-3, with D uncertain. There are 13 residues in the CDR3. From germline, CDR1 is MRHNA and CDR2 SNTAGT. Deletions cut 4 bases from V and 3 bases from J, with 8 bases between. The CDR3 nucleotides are TGTGCCAGCAGTGCTACCCGTACAGATACGCAGTATTTT. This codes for CASSATRTDTQYF.

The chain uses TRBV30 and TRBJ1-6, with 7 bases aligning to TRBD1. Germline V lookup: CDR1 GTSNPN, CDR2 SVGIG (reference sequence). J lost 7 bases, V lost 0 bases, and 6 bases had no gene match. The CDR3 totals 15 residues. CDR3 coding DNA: TGTGCCTGGAGTGTAGGAGGGGGCGACAATTCACCCCTCCACTTT. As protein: CAWSVGGGDNSPLHF. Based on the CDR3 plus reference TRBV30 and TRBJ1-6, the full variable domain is SQTIHQWPATLVQPVGSPLSLECTVEGTSNPNLYWYRQAAGRGLQLLFYSVGIGQISSEVPQNLSASRPQDRQFILSSKKLLLSDSGFYLCAWSVGGGDNSPLHFGNGTRLTVT.

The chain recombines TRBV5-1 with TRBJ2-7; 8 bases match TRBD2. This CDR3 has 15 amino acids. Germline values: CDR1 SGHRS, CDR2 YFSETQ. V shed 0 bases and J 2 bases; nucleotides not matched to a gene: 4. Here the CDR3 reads CASSLVLAGTYEQYF. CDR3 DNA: TGCGCCAGCAGCTTGGTATTAGCGGGGACCTACGAGCAGTACTTC.